The present T cell receptor beta chain was sequenced within a study of blood T cell repertoires in COVID-19. The germline gives CDR1 SGDLS, CDR2 YYNGEE. V shed 4 bases and J shed 4 bases, with 17 bases lying between them. The CDR3 has 16 amino acids. Participants came from around 25 US areas, aged roughly 18 to 95 years. The repertoire was sequenced with immunoSEQ multiplex PCR; TCRdb's copy has only in-frame clones and lacks some. The table includes approximately 260,000 clones, more than 70% detected once. Sequences were obtained from PBMCs or T cells enriched from blood (not recorded which). The chain carries TRBV9 and TRBJ2-2; D uncertain. This TCR derives from a woman aged 35 to 49 with acute COVID-19. CDR3 bases: TGTGCCAGCAGCCCCAGGTTCTATGATTTCACCGGGGAGCTGTTTTTT. The encoded protein is CASSPRFYDFTGELFF.